The 24 T cell receptor beta chains given below trace back to one sample, sequenced in a study of CD8 T cells in Susac syndrome. An input of about 0.45 to 1 ug of RNA was subjected to reverse transcription using random hexamers. TCRdb called the immunoSEQ multiplex PCR reads again in MiXCR, with one record for every CDR3 protein. The sample consists of some 75,000 distinct CDR3 sequences, over 85% of them appearing once. Material: CD8+ T cells from PBMCs. Receptor source: a human donor with Susac syndrome.

The chain links TRBV30 to TRBJ2-2; no firm D call. CDR3 length: 13 residues. Trimming left V 1 base short and J 7 bases short, with 10 bases between. The V gene's germline CDR1 is GTSNPN and CDR2 SVGIG (reference sequence). The CDR3 DNA follows: TGTGCCTGGAGTGGAGCGTACGACGGGGAGCTGTTTTTT. The encoded protein is CAWSGAYDGELFF.

This clonotype has just a few counts. The rearrangement uses TRBV6-4 and TRBJ1-2, with D hard to call. Germline loops: CDR1 MRHNA, CDR2 SNTAGT. Trimming cost V 5 bases and J 4 bases, with 14 bases left between them. This CDR3 contains 14 residues. CDR3 loop: CASSYDAGSYGYTF. The CDR3 DNA is TGTGCCAGCAGTTACGATGCGGGTTCCTATGGCTACACCTTC.

The genes are TRBV29-1 and TRBJ1-1, with 10 bases that match TRBD1. Trimming took 7 bases from V and 1 from J; bases not matched to a gene: 3. CDR1 and CDR2 (germline): SQVTM, ANQGSEA. The CDR3 length is 13 residues. Here the CDR3 reads CSAGTGENTEAFF. The CDR3 nucleotides read TGCAGCGCCGGGACAGGGGAGAACACTGAAGCTTTCTTT.

The V call is TRBV20-1, the J call TRBJ2-3; 10 bases are shared with TRBD2. This CDR3 is 15 amino acids long. The trim removed 6 bases at V and 2 bases at J, leaving 8 bases unmatched. In germline, CDR1 is DFQATT, CDR2 SNEGSKA (reference sequence). CDR3 loop: CSACSGTSVTDTQYF. The CDR3 region has the DNA TGCAGTGCCTGCTCTGGGACTAGCGTCACAGATACGCAGTATTTT.

The CDR3 nucleotides read TGCGCCAGCAGCTTGGATGACACTGAAGCTTTCTTT. It translates to CASSLDDTEAFF. This sequence joins TRBV5-1 and TRBJ1-1; D is unresolved. Germline V gene data show CDR1 as SGHRS and CDR2 as YFSETQ. Trimming took off 0 bases at V and 3 bases at J, with 3 bases between the two ends. The CDR3 is 12 residues long.

The chain links TRBV9 to TRBJ2-7; D is uncertain. This CDR3 spans 14 amino acids. The ends were cut back, 4 bases at V and 3 bases at J, with 14 bases in the middle. Germline V CDR1 and CDR2: SGDLS, YYNGEE. Here the CDR3 DNA reads TGTGCCAGCAGCCCCCGTTCCAGTGACTACGAGCAGTACTTC. Protein: CASSPRSSDYEQYF.

J is TRBJ2-7 and V is TRBV2; D may be TRBD2 (6 bases). Germline assignment: CDR1 SNHLY and CDR2 FYNNEI. Deletions cut 6 bases from V and 3 bases from J, with 12 bases between. CDR3 length: 13 residues. The chain's CDR3 is CASSGLAIYEQYF. CDR3 DNA: TGTGCCAGCAGCGGGCTAGCGATCTACGAGCAGTACTTC.

The rearrangement uses TRBV13 and TRBJ2-7; D possibly matches TRBD1 or TRBD2 (5 bases each). The CDR3 loop spans 14 amino acids. Germline lookup yields CDR1 PRHDT and CDR2 FYEKMQ (reference sequence). The V and J ends lost 5 bases and 6 bases respectively, with 17 bases between them. The CDR3 region has the DNA TGTGCCAGCAGCCTCGGGACCACCTGGGGCGAGCAGTACTTC. Translating gives CASSLGTTWGEQYF. Looking up the rest from reference TRBV13 and TRBJ2-7 gives the full variable domain: AAGVIQSPRHLIKEKRETATLKCYPIPRHDTVYWYQQGPGQDPQFLISFYEKMQSDKGSIPDRFSAQQFSDYHSELNMSSLELGDSALYFCASSLGTTWGEQYFGPGTRLTVT.

This clonotype was found once. This chain joins TRBV28 and TRBJ2-5, with TRBD2 identical over 7 bases. J lost 2 bases, V lost 5 bases, and 8 bases had no gene match. Germline V lookup: CDR1 MDHEN, CDR2 SYDVKM. This CDR3 has 15 residues. CDR3 nucleotides: TGTGCCAGCAGTCCCATGGGTAGCGGGCAAGAGACCCAGTACTTC. Translation gives CASSPMGSGQETQYF.

The rearrangement links TRBV19 to TRBJ2-1; tentative D call: TRBD1 (5 bases). Trimming removed 6 bases at V and 4 bases at J, with 16 bases between. The germline V gene encodes CDR1 LNHDA and CDR2 SQIVND (reference sequence). The CDR3 runs to 15 residues. CDR3 sequence: CASRRDSRPYNEQFF. CDR3 bases: TGTGCCAGTAGGCGTGACAGCCGCCCTTACAATGAGCAGTTCTTC.

The chain has TRBV6-5 and TRBJ1-1; the match to TRBD1 covers 7 bases. With V trimmed by 6 bases and J by 4 bases, 8 bases remained unmatched. The germline V gene has CDR1 MNHEY and CDR2 SVGAGI. The CDR3 contains 14 residues. The CDR3 sequence is CASRNRGSGTEAFF. The DNA for the CDR3 is TGTGCCAGCAGGAACAGGGGTTCGGGCACTGAAGCTTTCTTT.

The chain couples TRBV29-1 to TRBJ2-2; D may be TRBD2 (6 bases). The CDR3 has 12 amino acids. Looked up from germline, CDR1 is SQVTM and CDR2 is ANQGSEA. Trimming cost V 7 bases and J 6 bases, with 12 bases left between them. The CDR3 here is CSAGLAAGELFF. The CDR3 nucleotides are TGCAGCGCGGGGTTAGCGGCCGGGGAGCTGTTTTTT.

This rearrangement joins TRBV6-1 to TRBJ2-7; the D gene could be TRBD1 or TRBD2 (5 bases each). Trimming removed 6 bases from V and 2 bases from J, with 20 bases in between. Germline values: CDR1 MNHNS, CDR2 SASEGT. The CDR3 is 16 amino acids. The CDR3 sequence: CASRPEIGGVTYEQYF. CDR3 coding DNA: TGTGCCAGCAGACCCGAGATTGGGGGAGTTACCTACGAGCAGTACTTC.

V and J are TRBV9 and TRBJ2-7; D not certain. The CDR3 totals 14 residues. V lost 2 bases to trimming and J lost 0 bases, with 9 bases between them. The germline gives CDR1 SGDLS, CDR2 YYNGEE. The CDR3: CASSVGDLSYEQYF. The CDR3 nucleotides read TGTGCCAGCAGCGTTGGGGATCTCTCCTACGAGCAGTACTTC.

This chain uses TRBV7-9 with TRBJ2-3; TRBD2 aligns across 10 bases. Unmatched junction bases numbered 6, after V lost 5 bases and J lost 4 bases. The germline CDR1 and CDR2 sequences are SEHNR and FQNEAQ (reference sequence). This CDR3 spans 15 amino acids. CDR3 amino acids: CASSAGTSAADTQYF. Written as DNA, the CDR3 is TGTGCCAGCAGCGCCGGGACTAGCGCAGCAGATACGCAGTATTTT.

This clonotype has only one observation. The gene calls are TRBV6-1 and TRBJ1-2, with no clear D. This CDR3 is 13 amino acids long. Trimming pared 1 base from V and 4 bases from J, leaving 7 bases between. Per the germline V gene, CDR1 is MNHNS and CDR2 is SASEGT. CDR3 in DNA: TGTGCCAGCAGTGAAGTCAGGACCTATGGCTACACCTTC. Translating gives CASSEVRTYGYTF.

The V gene is TRBV4-2, the J gene TRBJ2-3, with TRBD2 identical over 7 bases. The germline V gene has CDR1 LGHNA and CDR2 YNFKEQ. This CDR3 spans 14 amino acids. V shed 3 bases and J 9 bases; nucleotides not matched to a gene: 9. This CDR3 is CASSHERLAGTQYF. The CDR3 DNA is TGTGCCAGCAGCCACGAGCGACTAGCAGGGACGCAGTATTTT.

V is TRBV19 and J is TRBJ1-1; D remains ambiguous. This CDR3 contains 13 residues. The germline gives CDR1 LNHDA, CDR2 SQIVND (reference sequence). The germline V and J ends were trimmed by 3 bases and 4 bases, with 9 bases remaining between them. In DNA form, the CDR3 reads TGTGCCAGTAGTATCGCTGGGAGCACTGAAGCTTTCTTT. Amino acids: CASSIAGSTEAFF.

The chain combines TRBV5-6 with TRBJ2-7, with D unresolved. Trimming removed 4 bases at V and 0 bases at J, with 11 bases between. Germline CDR1 reads SGHDT; CDR2 reads YYEEEE. This CDR3 is 14 amino acids long. CDR3 sequence reads: CASSAGLPSYEQYF. The CDR3 DNA follows: TGTGCCAGCAGCGCAGGATTGCCCTCCTACGAGCAGTACTTC.

The chain couples TRBV9 to TRBJ1-3; no clear D. V was shortened by 4 bases and J by 2 bases, with 22 bases between the two germline ends. CDR1 is SGDLS and CDR2 is YYNGEE in the germline V gene. CDR3 length equals 18 residues. The CDR3 is CASSHTLAGPRPGNTIYF. CDR3 nucleotides: TGTGCCAGCAGCCATACCTTAGCGGGTCCCCGGCCTGGAAACACCATATATTTT.

The rearrangement joins TRBV5-5 to TRBJ2-1; D uncertain. V lost 1 base and J lost 1, with 12 bases in between. Germline-derived CDR1 and CDR2 are SGHKS and YYEKEE (reference sequence). The CDR3 loop spans 16 amino acids. CDR3 DNA: TGTGCCAGCAGCTTGCGCCGGTTAAGATCCTACAATGAGCAGTTCTTC. This encodes CASSLRRLRSYNEQFF.

This rearrangement joins TRBV3-1 to TRBJ2-6; unclear D gene. The V end was cut by 5 bases, the J end by 0 bases, with 8 bases between. This CDR3 region has 15 residues. Germline V lookup: CDR1 LGHDT, CDR2 YNNKEL (reference sequence). CDR3 sequence: CASSEQISGANVLTF. CDR3 DNA sequence: TGTGCCAGCAGCGAACAGATCTCTGGGGCCAACGTCCTGACTTTC.

V is TRBV24-1 and J is TRBJ2-6; a weak D match, TRBD2 (6 bases). Per germline, CDR1 KGHDR and CDR2 SFDVKD. Between the trimmed V and J ends, which lost 12 bases and 0 bases, there was a span of 11 bases. The CDR3 consists of 14 residues. CDR3 protein: CAAGPLSGANVLTF. CDR3 sequence (DNA): TGTGCCGCGGGACCGCTCTCTGGGGCCAACGTCCTGACTTTC.

This chain links TRBV19 with TRBJ1-1, with TRBD1 matching 8 bases. Germline CDR1 is LNHDA and CDR2 is SQIVND (reference sequence). V trimming: 10 bases; J trimming: 6 bases; junction bases outside the gene matches: 10. The CDR3 consists of 13 residues. As DNA, the CDR3 is TGTGCCACGGGACAGGTCGCCAGCGCTGAAGCTTTCTTT. Translated, it gives CATGQVASAEAFF. Filled out from reference TRBV19 and TRBJ1-1, the complete variable domain reads DGGITQSPKYLFRKEGQNVTLSCEQNLNHDAMYWYRQDPGQGLRLIYYSQIVNDFQKGDIAEGYSVSREKKESFPLTVTSAQKNPTAFYLCATGQVASAEAFFGQGTRLTVV.